This passage covers 21 T cell receptor beta chains from one sample sequenced in a study of vaccination effects on CD4 cells after COVID-19. Viral peptide pools were used in the ViraFEST assay to expand antigen-specific CD4+ T cells, and sequencing came afterward. Upon completion of 10 days in culture, CD4+ T cells were isolated. None of the vaccinated had previously contracted SARS-CoV-2, and their nucleocapsid antibodies tested negative. Some clones are missing from TCRdb's copy, which holds only in-frame ones; the method was immunoSEQ multiplex PCR. Of 30,000 to 45,000 clones in the sample, roughly 70% are singletons; the top ten hold approximately 22%. Antigens of these TCRs are unknown. The sample in question was CD4+ T cells from PBMCs cultured with SARS-CoV-2 spike peptides, obtained before COVID-19 vaccination. These receptors were taken from a human donor who received a COVID-19 vaccine.

This chain uses TRBV29-1 with TRBJ1-2, with 8 bases aligning to TRBD1. This CDR3 contains 15 residues. Germline values: CDR1 SQVTM, CDR2 ANQGSEA. V shed 4 bases and J 3 bases; nucleotides not matched to a gene: 10. The DNA for the CDR3 is TGCAGCGTTGGTCCAGGGGGCTCGGCCTACTATGGCTACACCTTC. It encodes CSVGPGGSAYYGYTF.

This rearrangement joins TRBV7-9 to TRBJ1-2; the D is unclear. The ends were cut back, 1 base at V and 4 bases at J, with 7 bases in the middle. Germline-derived CDR1 and CDR2 are SEHNR and FQNEAQ (reference sequence). CDR3 length: 13 amino acids. CDR3 DNA: TGTGCCAGCAGCTTAGATAACACCTATGGCTACACCTTC. Encoded protein: CASSLDNTYGYTF.

The genes are TRBV19 and TRBJ2-3; either TRBD1 or TRBD2 may fit D (5 bases each). Germline CDR1 is LNHDA and CDR2 is SQIVND (reference sequence). Trimming shortened V by 5 bases and J by 2 bases, and 11 bases separated the two germline ends. There are 14 residues in the CDR3. The CDR3 region is CASSHGTVTDTQYF. In nucleotides, the CDR3 is TGTGCCAGTAGTCACGGGACGGTCACAGATACGCAGTATTTT.

This rearrangement joins TRBV14 to TRBJ1-4, with D maybe TRBD1 (5 bases). Germline lookup yields CDR1 SGHDN and CDR2 FVKESK. This CDR3 comprises 15 residues. V lost 1 base and J lost 7, with 13 bases in between. The CDR3 coding sequence is TGTGCCAGCAGCCAAGCAGGGACGAACTCTGAAAAACTGTTTTTT. Its protein product is CASSQAGTNSEKLFF.

This sequence joins TRBV4-3 and TRBJ1-4; D remains ambiguous. The CDR3 runs to 14 residues. Trimming took 4 bases from V and 4 from J, leaving 10 bases between them. Germline V gene data show CDR1 as LGHNA and CDR2 as YSLEER. CDR3 sequence reads: CASSPQRVNEKLFF. The CDR3 DNA is TGCGCCAGCAGCCCTCAGAGGGTTAATGAAAAACTGTTTTTT.

The V call is TRBV7-2, the J call TRBJ1-6; maybe TRBD1 (6 bases). The V gene lost 1 base and the J gene lost 10 bases, with 14 bases spanning the gap. The CDR3 contains 15 residues. From germline, CDR1 is SGHTA and CDR2 FQGNSA. The CDR3 is CASSLDSGAFSPLHF. DNA for the CDR3: TGTGCCAGCAGCTTAGACTCGGGGGCCTTCTCACCCCTCCACTTT. The full variable domain, rest sourced from reference TRBV7-2 and TRBJ1-6, is GAGVSQSPSNKVTEKGKDVELRCDPISGHTALYWYRQSLGQGLEFLIYFQGNSAPDKSGLPSDRFSAERTGGSVSTLTIQRTQQEDSAVYLCASSLDSGAFSPLHFGNGTRLTVT.

This sequence joins TRBV5-1 and TRBJ2-1, with D possibly matching TRBD2 (6 bases). Between the trimmed V and J ends, which lost 5 bases and 2 bases, there was a span of 14 bases. CDR3 length: 15 residues. Germline V lookup: CDR1 SGHRS, CDR2 YFSETQ. CDR3 sequence reads: CASSYGGLTYNEQFF. Here the CDR3 DNA reads TGCGCCAGCAGTTATGGGGGACTCACCTACAATGAGCAGTTCTTC.

The J gene is TRBJ2-1, the V gene TRBV2, with D possibly TRBD1 on 5 matching bases. The CDR3 is 13 amino acids. Germline V gene sequence: CDR1 SNHLY, CDR2 FYNNEI. The V and J ends lost 7 bases and 6 bases respectively, with 13 bases between them. CDR3 DNA: TGTGCCAGCATCATCTGGGGCGGCAATGAGCAGTTCTTC. It encodes CASIIWGGNEQFF.

V and J are TRBV3-1 (or the pseudogene TRBV3-2) and TRBJ2-5, with D unclear. Germline V gives CDR1 LGHDT, CDR2 YNNKEL (reference sequence). This CDR3 is 13 amino acids long. The V and J ends lost 2 bases and 4 bases respectively, with 8 bases between them. The CDR3 DNA follows: TGTGCCAGCAGCCAAACCATCAGAGAGACCCAGTACTTC. It is translated as CASSQTIRETQYF.

This clone was counted a few times. The rearrangement links TRBV2 to TRBJ1-1, with TRBD1 matching 10 bases. Germline V lookup: CDR1 SNHLY, CDR2 FYNNEI. Germline trimming cut 2 bases from V and 7 bases from J; bases unmatched to any gene: 1. The CDR3 spans 13 residues. The CDR3 DNA reads TGTGCCAGCAGTGAAAGGACAGGGGGTGAAGCTTTCTTT. As protein: CASSERTGGEAFF.

In its sample, this clone was seen once. This chain connects TRBV2 to TRBJ1-4, with unresolved D. The V end lost 6 bases, the J end lost 4 bases, and 6 bases lay between the germline ends. From germline, CDR1 is SNHLY and CDR2 FYNNEI. The CDR3 spans 12 residues. The CDR3 here is CASRQYNEKLFF. In DNA form, the CDR3 reads TGTGCCAGCAGACAGTATAATGAAAAACTGTTTTTT.

This clone is a singleton in its sample. The genes are TRBV15 and TRBJ2-4, with D perhaps matching TRBD1 (5 bases). The CDR3 consists of 12 residues. Trimming shortened V by 9 bases and J by 0 bases, and 6 bases separated the two germline ends. The germline V gene encodes CDR1 LNHNV and CDR2 YYDKDF (reference sequence). The CDR3 protein is CATGAAKNIQYF. CDR3 coding DNA: TGTGCCACAGGGGCAGCCAAAAACATTCAGTACTTC.

This clone came up a few times. This chain connects TRBV28 to TRBJ1-2; 7 nucleotides align to TRBD1. This CDR3 has 12 amino acids. The junction had 2 bases not matched to a gene; V was cut back by 6 bases and J by 4 bases. CDR1 MDHEN and CDR2 SYDVKM come from the germline V gene. The CDR3 coding sequence is TGTGCCAGCAGCACAGGGGTCTATGGCTACACCTTC. Protein: CASSTGVYGYTF.

This clone was seen only a few times. V and J are TRBV9 and TRBJ1-6; 9 nucleotides line up with TRBD1. From germline, CDR1 is SGDLS and CDR2 YYNGEE. V lost 0 bases, J lost 6 bases, and 1 base stayed unmatched. The CDR3 extends over 15 amino acids. This CDR3 is CASSVEGQGNSPLHF. CDR3 nucleotides: TGTGCCAGCAGCGTAGAGGGACAGGGTAATTCACCCCTCCACTTT.

This chain links TRBV4-1 with TRBJ2-6; D remains unclear. CDR3 size: 16 residues. Germline V gene sequence: CDR1 MGHRA, CDR2 YSYEKL. V lost 0 bases and J lost 1, with 7 bases in between. CDR3 sequence reads: CASSQDYSSGANVLTF. In DNA, the CDR3 is TGCGCCAGCAGCCAAGATTACAGTTCTGGGGCCAACGTCCTGACTTTC.

The chain combines TRBV6-4 with TRBJ1-6, with a weak D call TRBD1 (6 bases). V was pared by 0 bases and J by 16 bases, with 7 bases between. Germline CDR1 and CDR2: MRHNA and SNTAGT. CDR3 length: 11 amino acids. The CDR3 nucleotides are TGTGCCAGCAGTGACTCGGGGACACTCCACTTT. Encoded protein: CASSDSGTLHF.

The gene calls are TRBV29-1 and TRBJ2-5; TRBD2 might be the D (7 bases). Germline assignment: CDR1 SQVTM and CDR2 ANQGSEA. The CDR3 has 14 amino acids. With 5 bases removed from V and 2 bases from J, the gap between germline ends came to 15 bases. In nucleotides, the CDR3 is TGCAGCGTTCTACTCCGGGGGGCACAAGAGACCCAGTACTTC. It is translated as CSVLLRGAQETQYF.

This clone was counted only a few times. The junction shows a germline mismatch at one end, possibly a read error. The rearrangement uses TRBV7-7 and TRBJ1-2, with 9 positions matching TRBD1. This CDR3 contains 15 residues. Germline V gene data show CDR1 as SSHAT and CDR2 as FNYEAQ (reference sequence). The CDR3, as DNA: TGTGCTAGCAGCCCGCGGGACAGGGTGGACTATGGCTACACCTTC. Amino acids: CASSPRDRVDYGYTF.

The chain is built from TRBV11-3 and TRBJ2-1; 8 bases match TRBD2. V lost 1 base and J lost 2; bases outside the gene matches: 1. The germline gives CDR1 SGHNT, CDR2 YENEEA. The CDR3 length is 15 residues. CDR3 nucleotide sequence: TGTGCCAGCAGCTTAGGCGGGGGGACCTACAATGAGCAGTTCTTC. Its protein is CASSLGGGTYNEQFF. The entire variable domain, with the rest obtained from reference TRBV11-3 and TRBJ2-1, is as follows: EAGVVQSPRYKIIEKKQPVAFWCNPISGHNTLYWYLQNLGQGPELLIRYENEEAVDDSQLPKDRFSAERLKGVDSTLKIQPAELGDSAVYLCASSLGGGTYNEQFFGPGTRLTVL.

This rearrangement joins TRBV30 to TRBJ1-1, with D possibly matching TRBD1 (6 bases). The CDR3 totals 14 residues. The germline V gene has CDR1 GTSNPN and CDR2 SVGIG (reference sequence). V dropped 4 bases and J dropped 1 base, with 13 bases sitting between them. In DNA form, the CDR3 reads TGTGCCTGGAATTACCGGGGGGCGAACACTGAAGCTTTCTTT. Its translation: CAWNYRGANTEAFF.

The chain couples TRBV2 to TRBJ1-1, with D hard to call. Trimming took 2 bases from V and 8 from J, leaving 9 bases between them. The CDR3 consists of 12 residues. Germline CDR1 SNHLY, CDR2 FYNNEI. The CDR3 bases are TGTGCCAGCAGTGAACAAGATTCCGAAGCTTTCTTT. This codes for CASSEQDSEAFF.